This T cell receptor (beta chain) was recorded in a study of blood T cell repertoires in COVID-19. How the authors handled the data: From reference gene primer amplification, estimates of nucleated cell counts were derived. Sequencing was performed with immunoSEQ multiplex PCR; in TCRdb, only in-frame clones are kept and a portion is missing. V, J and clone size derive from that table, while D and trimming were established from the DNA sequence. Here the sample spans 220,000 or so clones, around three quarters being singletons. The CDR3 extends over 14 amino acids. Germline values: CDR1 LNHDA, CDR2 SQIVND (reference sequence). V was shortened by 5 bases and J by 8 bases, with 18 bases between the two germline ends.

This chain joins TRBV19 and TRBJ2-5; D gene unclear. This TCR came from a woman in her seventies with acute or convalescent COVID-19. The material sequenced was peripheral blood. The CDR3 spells CASSRRDISSTQYF. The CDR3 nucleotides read TGTGCCAGTAGTCGTCGAGACATAAGTTCAACCCAGTACTTC.